The 7 T cell receptor beta chains below come from one sample, sequenced in a study of OX40 agonist ivuxolimab in advanced cancers. Only in-frame clones appear in the TCRdb table, and some are missing; sequencing was by immunoSEQ multiplex PCR. The sample has tens of thousands of clones, about nine tenths seen once. The specimen comprised CD4+ or CD8+ T cells sorted from blood, sampled in a trial of the OX40 agonist ivuxolimab. Receptor source: an adult with an advanced solid tumor such as melanoma, head and neck, liver or kidney cancer.

The DNA for the CDR3 is TGTGCCAGCAGCCAGGGGGGGTGGAATTCACCCCTCCACTTT. As protein: CASSQGGWNSPLHF. This chain joins TRBV6-5 and TRBJ1-6; 7 bases map to TRBD1. The CDR3 extends over 14 amino acids. The J segment lost 7 bases and the V segment lost 6 bases, leaving 6 bases of the junction unmatched. Germline V CDR1 and CDR2: MNHEY, SVGAGI.

The CDR3 DNA is TGTGCCAGCAGCTTAGTGGGACAGTGGAATTCACCCCTCCACTTT. Protein: CASSLVGQWNSPLHF. The chain employs TRBV11-3 and TRBJ1-6, with TRBD1 identical over 7 bases. CDR1 is SGHNT, CDR2 YENEEA, per germline. V lost 1 base, J lost 7 bases, and 4 bases stayed unmatched. The CDR3 covers 15 residues.

This clone was counted once. This chain connects TRBV5-1 to TRBJ2-5; tentatively, D is TRBD1 or TRBD2 (5 bases each). The CDR3 is made up of 12 amino acids. The germline CDR1 and CDR2 sequences are SGHRS and YFSETQ. Trimming shortened V by 2 bases and J by 6 bases, and 8 bases separated the two germline ends. The CDR3 here is CASSFEGKTQYF. For the CDR3, the DNA is TGCGCCAGCAGCTTCGAGGGGAAGACCCAGTACTTC.

V gene TRBV10-3 combines with J gene TRBJ1-4; TRBD1 aligns across 10 bases. V shed 2 bases, J shed 8 bases, and the junction held 2 bases outside the gene matches. Germline V gene data show CDR1 as ENHRY and CDR2 as SYGVKD. The CDR3 is 14 amino acids. CDR3 loop: CAISEGQGEEKLFF. The CDR3 DNA is TGTGCCATCAGTGAGGGACAGGGGGAGGAAAAACTGTTTTTT.

This clone was observed once. V gene TRBV7-2 combines with J gene TRBJ1-5; perhaps TRBD1 as D (5 bases). This CDR3 is built from 18 residues. Trimming left V 1 base short and J 0 bases short, with 16 bases between. The germline V gene encodes CDR1 SGHTA and CDR2 FQGNSA. The CDR3 DNA reads as TGTGCCAGCAGCTTAGTGTCAGGGCGACTACTTAGCAATCAGCCCCAGCATTTT. Translation: CASSLVSGRLLSNQPQHF.

The V gene is TRBV5-1, the J gene TRBJ1-1, with unresolved D. The V gene's germline CDR1 is SGHRS and CDR2 YFSETQ. The CDR3 is 13 residues long. Trimming pared 3 bases from V and 3 bases from J, leaving 9 bases between. The CDR3 loop is CASSYNLDTEAFF. The CDR3, as DNA: TGCGCCAGCAGCTACAATCTGGACACTGAAGCTTTCTTT.

The V gene is TRBV14, the J gene TRBJ2-1; TRBD2 matches 8 bases. The V gene's germline CDR1 is SGHDN and CDR2 FVKESK. This CDR3 is 14 amino acids long. The V segment lost 4 bases and the J segment 7 bases; nucleotides outside the gene matches: 6. Written as DNA, the CDR3 is TGTGCCAGCAGCCCAATAGCGGGACTAAATGAGCAGTTCTTC. Protein sequence: CASSPIAGLNEQFF.